This T cell receptor beta chain was sequenced during a study of blood T cell repertoires in COVID-19. Overall study: PBMCs, B-cell-depleted T cells, or T cells provided the cDNA or gDNA that made up the material.

Germline CDR1 LGHDT, CDR2 YNNKEL (reference sequence). This CDR3 comprises 15 residues. Trimming took off 0 bases at V and 4 bases at J, with 13 bases between the two ends. In the source study's methods: Reference gene primer amplification gave estimated nucleated cell counts. The table came from immunoSEQ multiplex PCR; TCRdb's copy has only in-frame clones and leaves some out. V, J and clone size reflect that table, while D and trimming were determined from the DNA. This repertoire shows approximately 96,000 clones, more than 85% found once; its top ten account for approximately 1.7%. The V gene is TRBV3-1 (or the pseudogene TRBV3-2), the J gene TRBJ2-7; the D gene is possibly TRBD2 (6 bases). The sequence was collected from a man aged 55-75 years with acute or convalescent COVID-19. What was sequenced was peripheral blood. The CDR3 here is CASSQELAVGYEQYF. The CDR3 bases are TGTGCCAGCAGCCAAGAATTAGCGGTTGGTTACGAGCAGTACTTC.